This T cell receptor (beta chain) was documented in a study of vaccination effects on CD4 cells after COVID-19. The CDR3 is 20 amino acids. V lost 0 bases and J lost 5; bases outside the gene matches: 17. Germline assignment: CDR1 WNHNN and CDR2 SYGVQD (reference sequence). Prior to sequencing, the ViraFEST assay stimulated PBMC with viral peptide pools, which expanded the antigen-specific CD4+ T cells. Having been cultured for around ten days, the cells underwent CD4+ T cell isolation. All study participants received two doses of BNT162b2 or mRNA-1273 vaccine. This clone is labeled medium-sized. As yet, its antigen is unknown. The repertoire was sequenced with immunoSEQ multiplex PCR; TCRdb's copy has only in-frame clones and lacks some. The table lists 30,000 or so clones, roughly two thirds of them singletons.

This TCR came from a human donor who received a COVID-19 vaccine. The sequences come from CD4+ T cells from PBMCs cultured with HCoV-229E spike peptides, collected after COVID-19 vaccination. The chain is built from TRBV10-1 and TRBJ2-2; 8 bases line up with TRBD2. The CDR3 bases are TGCGCCAGCAGTGAGTCCGGATTACGGGAGGGCCGAACAGTGACCGGGGAGCTGTTTTTT. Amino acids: CASSESGLREGRTVTGELFF.